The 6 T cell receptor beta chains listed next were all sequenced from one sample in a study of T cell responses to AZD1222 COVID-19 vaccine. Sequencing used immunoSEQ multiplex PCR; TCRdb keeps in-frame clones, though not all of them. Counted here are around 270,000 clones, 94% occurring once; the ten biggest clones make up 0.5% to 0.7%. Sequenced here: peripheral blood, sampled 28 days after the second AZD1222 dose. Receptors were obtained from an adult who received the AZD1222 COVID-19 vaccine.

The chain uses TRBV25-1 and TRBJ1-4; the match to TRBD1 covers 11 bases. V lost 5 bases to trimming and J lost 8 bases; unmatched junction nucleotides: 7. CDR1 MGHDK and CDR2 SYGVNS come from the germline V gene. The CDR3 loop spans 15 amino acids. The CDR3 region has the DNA TGTGCCAGCAGTCCCCCCGGGACAGGGGGAGAAAAACTGTTTTTT. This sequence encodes CASSPPGTGGEKLFF.

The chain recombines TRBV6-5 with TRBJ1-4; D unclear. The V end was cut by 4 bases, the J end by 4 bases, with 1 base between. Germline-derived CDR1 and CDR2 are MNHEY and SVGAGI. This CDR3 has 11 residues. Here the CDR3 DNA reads TGTGCCAGCAGTTTTAATGAAAAACTGTTTTTT. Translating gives CASSFNEKLFF.

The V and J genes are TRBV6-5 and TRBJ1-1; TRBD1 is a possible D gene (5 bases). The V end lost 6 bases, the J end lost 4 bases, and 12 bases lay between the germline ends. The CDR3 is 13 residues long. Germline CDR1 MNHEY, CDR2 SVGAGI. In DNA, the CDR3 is TGTGCCAGCAGCCGGGGACCTGCCACTGAAGCTTTCTTT. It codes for CASSRGPATEAFF.

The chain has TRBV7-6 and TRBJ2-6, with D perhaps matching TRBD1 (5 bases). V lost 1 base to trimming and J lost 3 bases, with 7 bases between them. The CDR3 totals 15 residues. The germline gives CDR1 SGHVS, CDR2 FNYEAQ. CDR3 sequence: CASSLEGFGANVLTF. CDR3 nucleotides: TGTGCCAGCAGCTTAGAGGGGTTTGGGGCCAACGTCCTGACTTTC.

Written as DNA, the CDR3 is TGTGCCAGCAGGACCGGGACAGCTAGGTTCTCTGGAAACACCATATATTTT. Protein: CASRTGTARFSGNTIYF. The chain has TRBV3-1 (or the pseudogene TRBV3-2) and TRBJ1-3; TRBD1 matches at 7 bases. J lost 0 bases, V lost 6 bases, and 11 bases had no gene match. The CDR3 runs to 17 residues. Germline CDR1 and CDR2: LGHDT and YNNKEL (reference sequence).

The CDR3 DNA reads as TGTGCCAGAGAAAGACAGGTTTCCTACACTGAAGCTTTCTTT. It codes for CARERQVSYTEAFF. The chain recombines TRBV18 with TRBJ1-1, with a tentative D call TRBD1 (6 bases). The ends were cut back, 9 bases at V and 3 bases at J, with 17 bases in the middle. The CDR3 loop spans 14 amino acids. CDR1 KGHSH and CDR2 LQKENI come from the germline V gene.